This T cell receptor beta chain is drawn from a study of blood T cell repertoires in COVID-19. For the study at large: The cDNA or gDNA used as material had been derived from T cells, B-cell-depleted T cells, or PBMCs.

As handled by the study authors: Quantification of nucleated cells was approximated via reference gene primer amplification. Here immunoSEQ multiplex PCR was the method, and the copy in TCRdb shows in-frame clones only, minus some. The DNA gave D and trimming, while V, J and clone size come from that table. The sample records about 98,000 clones, 86% being singletons. Germline lookup yields CDR1 MGHDK and CDR2 SYGVNS. After removal of 4 bases from V and 12 bases from J, the junction contained 7 bases not matched to a gene. CDR3 length: 13 residues. The chain has TRBV25-1 and TRBJ2-1, with 9 positions matching TRBD2. The TCR was taken from a man aged 50 to 60 with acute or convalescent COVID-19. The sequenced sample was peripheral blood. The CDR3 DNA follows: TGTGCCAGCAGTGGGGTGACTAGCGGAAGGCAGTTCTTC. As protein: CASSGVTSGRQFF.